Shown below are 21 T cell receptor beta chains from a single sample sequenced in a study of OX40 agonist ivuxolimab in advanced cancers. TCRdb's copy holds only in-frame clones and misses some; the assay was immunoSEQ multiplex PCR. The sample shows fewer than 65,000 clones, around 90% of them seen only once. The material was CD4+ or CD8+ T cells sorted from blood, obtained in a trial of the OX40 agonist ivuxolimab. These receptors were obtained from an adult with an advanced solid tumor such as melanoma, head and neck, liver or kidney cancer.

The chain links TRBV15 to TRBJ2-4, with 9 positions matching TRBD1. The V and J ends lost 0 bases and 8 bases, in that order; junction bases with no gene match: 5. The CDR3 length is 15 residues. In germline, CDR1 is LNHNV, CDR2 YYDKDF (reference sequence). The CDR3 bases are TGTGCCACCAGCAGAGATCTGGGACAGGGATACATTCAGTACTTC. Residues: CATSRDLGQGYIQYF.

The genes are TRBV27 and TRBJ2-7; D is ambiguous. Germline assignment: CDR1 MNHEY and CDR2 SMNVEV (reference sequence). The CDR3 has 11 amino acids. Trimming pared 3 bases from V and 5 bases from J, leaving 5 bases between. CDR3 sequence (DNA): TGTGCCAGCAGTTTGGAAAACGAGCAGTACTTC. This gives the protein CASSLENEQYF.

V is TRBV5-8 and J is TRBJ1-1; D not resolved. Per the germline V gene, CDR1 is SGHTS and CDR2 is YDEGEE. The CDR3 length is 14 residues. Trimming shortened V by 0 bases and J by 2 bases, and 8 bases separated the two germline ends. DNA of the CDR3: TGTGCCAGCAGCTTGGGCGGACCTAACACTGAAGCTTTCTTT. Translated, it gives CASSLGGPNTEAFF.

The chain carries TRBV6-6 and TRBJ2-7; D gene ambiguous. The CDR3 loop spans 12 amino acids. Looked up from germline, CDR1 is MNHNY and CDR2 is SVGAGI (reference sequence). The V and J ends lost 7 bases and 2 bases respectively, with 9 bases between them. For the CDR3, the DNA is TGTGCCAGCACCCTAACCCCCTACGAGCAGTACTTC. Translated, it gives CASTLTPYEQYF.

This rearrangement joins TRBV9 to TRBJ2-1; D uncertain. CDR3 length: 14 amino acids. The germline CDR1 and CDR2 sequences are SGDLS and YYNGEE. V lost 3 bases to trimming and J lost 7 bases, with 14 bases between them. CDR3 sequence: CASSGPGRVNEQFF. Here the CDR3 DNA reads TGTGCCAGCAGCGGACCAGGACGCGTGAATGAGCAGTTCTTC. The full variable domain, in which reference TRBV9 and TRBJ2-1 provide the parts outside the CDR3, is DSGVTQTPKHLITATGQRVTLRCSPRSGDLSVYWYQQSLDQGLQFLIQYYNGEERAKGNILERFSAQQFPDLHSELNLSSLELGDSALYFCASSGPGRVNEQFFGPGTRLTVL.

This clone was seen a few times. This chain uses TRBV4-3 with TRBJ2-1; 7 nucleotides line up with TRBD1. Germline values: CDR1 LGHNA, CDR2 YSLEER. The CDR3 sequence is 16 residues long. With V trimmed by 0 bases and J by 4 bases, 6 bases remained unmatched. In nucleotides, the CDR3 is TGCGCCAGCAGCCAAGATGCAGGGGGAACATACAATGAGCAGTTCTTC. It specifies CASSQDAGGTYNEQFF.

V and J are TRBV7-3 and TRBJ1-1; 8 nucleotides agree with TRBD1. J lost 0 bases, V lost 4 bases, and 1 base had no gene match. CDR1 and CDR2 (germline): SGHTA, FQGTGA. The CDR3 runs 14 residues. The CDR3 protein is CASSWTGMNTEAFF. As DNA, the CDR3 is TGTGCCAGCAGCTGGACAGGGATGAACACTGAAGCTTTCTTT.

About this clone: The junction does not match germline at one end; this may be a read error. The sample carries other DNA sequences with the same CDR3. V is TRBV27 and J is TRBJ1-4; 7 bases align to TRBD1. Germline CDR1 reads MNHEY; CDR2 reads SMNVEV (reference sequence). The CDR3 is made up of 16 amino acids. CDR3 residues: CASSLYDAGGTEKLFF. The CDR3 bases are TGTGCCAGCAGCTTATATGACGCAGGGGGGACCGAAAAACTGTTTTTT.

The rearrangement uses TRBV4-1 and TRBJ1-1, with D unclear. CDR3 length: 15 residues. V lost 0 bases and J lost 1, with 9 bases in between. Per the germline V gene, CDR1 is MGHRA and CDR2 is YSYEKL. For the CDR3, the DNA is TGCGCCAGCAGCCAAGATCCGCCGGGGAACACTGAAGCTTTCTTT. Translating gives CASSQDPPGNTEAFF.

The J gene is TRBJ2-2, the V gene TRBV28, with D possibly being TRBD1 (5 bases). The ends were cut back, 5 bases at V and 6 bases at J, with 16 bases in the middle. The CDR3 is 15 residues long. Germline CDR1 MDHEN, CDR2 SYDVKM. The CDR3 loop reads CASSTLVLGAGELFF. The CDR3 DNA is TGTGCCAGCAGTACTCTGGTCCTAGGGGCCGGGGAGCTGTTTTTT.

This clone has only one observation. The genes are TRBV7-6 and TRBJ2-2; 8 bases match TRBD1. The V gene's germline CDR1 is SGHVS and CDR2 FNYEAQ. The CDR3 covers 17 residues. J gave up 0 bases and V 5 bases, and 8 bases lay outside the gene matches. CDR3 in amino acids: CASSPTGQGTNTGELFF. The CDR3 DNA reads as TGTGCCAGCAGCCCTACAGGACAGGGTACGAACACCGGGGAGCTGTTTTTT.

The genes are TRBV4-2 and TRBJ2-6; D not resolved. The CDR3 extends over 13 amino acids. Germline V gene sequence: CDR1 LGHNA, CDR2 YNFKEQ. Between the trimmed V and J ends, which lost 3 bases and 4 bases, there was a span of 4 bases. DNA for the CDR3: TGTGCCAGCAGCCACTCCGGGGCCAACGTCCTGACTTTC. Its protein product is CASSHSGANVLTF.

This chain joins TRBV18 and TRBJ2-2; D not certain. CDR3 length equals 12 residues. Deletions cut 0 bases from V and 6 bases from J, with 2 bases between. Germline CDR1 reads KGHSH; CDR2 reads LQKENI. The CDR3 DNA reads as TGTGCCAGCTCACCACCGTCCGGGGAGCTGTTTTTT. Its protein product is CASSPPSGELFF.

This CDR3 reads CALVGGANEKLFF. CDR3 nucleotide sequence: TGTGCCCTCGTCGGAGGAGCTAATGAAAAACTGTTTTTT. The V gene is TRBV27, the J gene TRBJ1-4; D is ambiguous. V lost 11 bases and J lost 3, with 13 bases in between. This CDR3 has 13 residues. Germline lookup yields CDR1 MNHEY and CDR2 SMNVEV (reference sequence).

The table lists this clone with a count of one. V and J are TRBV7-2 and TRBJ1-2, with 7 bases aligning to TRBD1. The V gene end was trimmed by 1 base and the J gene end by 1 base; junction bases not matched to a gene: 9. The V gene's germline CDR1 is SGHTA and CDR2 FQGNSA. The length of the CDR3 is 17 residues. The CDR3 DNA reads TGTGCCAGCAGCTTAGGGAGGCGGGACAGAGATAACTATGGCTACACCTTC. Its translation is CASSLGRRDRDNYGYTF. Full variable domain (outside the CDR3, taken from reference TRBV7-2 and TRBJ1-2): GAGVSQSPSNKVTEKGKDVELRCDPISGHTALYWYRQSLGQGLEFLIYFQGNSAPDKSGLPSDRFSAERTGGSVSTLTIQRTQQEDSAVYLCASSLGRRDRDNYGYTFGSGTRLTVV.

The V call is TRBV10-3, the J call TRBJ1-1, with D unclear. Trimming stripped 0 bases from V and 0 bases from J, with 8 bases between. This CDR3 spans 15 amino acids. Germline loops: CDR1 ENHRY, CDR2 SYGVKD. CDR3 protein: CAISESGSMNTEAFF. CDR3 coding DNA: TGTGCCATCAGTGAGTCGGGAAGTATGAACACTGAAGCTTTCTTT.

The chain joins TRBV4-3 to TRBJ2-7; D is perhaps TRBD1 (6 bases). The CDR3 runs to 13 residues. Germline V gene data show CDR1 as LGHNA and CDR2 as YSLEER. V gave up 4 bases and J gave up 3 bases, with 10 bases separating them. The CDR3 nucleotides are TGCGCCAGCAGCCCCGGACAGTACTACGAGCAGTACTTC. Its translation: CASSPGQYYEQYF.

This clone was found once. The chain combines TRBV4-1 with TRBJ2-3; no firm D call. This CDR3 has 20 amino acids. Germline-derived CDR1 and CDR2 are MGHRA and YSYEKL. V lost 1 base and J 0 bases, leaving 23 bases between the germline ends. CDR3 bases: TGCGCCAGCAGCCAAGGTCCTGCTACGGCTAGTCCCGCTAGCACAGATACGCAGTATTTT. Its protein product is CASSQGPATASPASTDTQYF.

The chain combines TRBV7-9 with TRBJ2-7; the D gene could be TRBD1 or TRBD2 (5 bases each). Germline V lookup: CDR1 SEHNR, CDR2 FQNEAQ (reference sequence). Trimming took off 4 bases at V and 4 bases at J, with 5 bases between the two ends. The CDR3 totals 11 residues. For the CDR3, the DNA is TGTGCCAGCAGCTGGGGGTACGAGCAGTACGTC. It translates to CASSWGYEQYV.

The rearrangement joins TRBV7-9 to TRBJ2-2; perhaps D is TRBD1 or TRBD2 (6 bases each). V was pared by 3 bases and J by 4 bases, with 24 bases between. CDR3 length: 19 amino acids. The V gene's germline CDR1 is SEHNR and CDR2 FQNEAQ (reference sequence). CDR3 sequence reads: CASSFSHVQGGTSTGELFF. The CDR3 nucleotides are TGTGCCAGCAGCTTTTCCCACGTACAGGGAGGAACTAGCACCGGGGAGCTGTTTTTT. Combining the CDR3 with reference TRBV7-9 and TRBJ2-2 gives the whole variable domain DTGVSQNPRHKITKRGQNVTFRCDPISEHNRLYWYRQTLGQGPEFLTYFQNEAQLEKSRLLSDRFSAERPKGSFSTLEIQRTEQGDSAMYLCASSFSHVQGGTSTGELFFGEGSRLTVL.

This clone was detected a few times. The CDR3 is CASSNPGSGV. CDR3 sequence (DNA): TGTGCCAGCAGCAATCCCGGGTCGGGTGTC. This rearrangement joins TRBV21-1 to TRBJ2-7; TRBD2, the table's D call, lacks a check against the DNA. TRBV21-1 is annotated as a pseudogene. This CDR3 contains 10 residues.